Listed below are T cell receptor beta chains from one sample, sequenced in a study of OX40 agonist ivuxolimab in advanced cancers. Assay used: immunoSEQ multiplex PCR; TCRdb lists only in-frame clones, some missing. The repertoire holds about 100,000 clones, under 95% seen once, with roughly 0.53% in the top ten. Specimen: CD4+ or CD8+ T cells sorted from blood, collected in a trial of the OX40 agonist ivuxolimab. Receptors were obtained from an adult with an advanced solid tumor such as melanoma, head and neck, liver or kidney cancer. The CDR3 runs from the conserved cysteine through the conserved F or W. D genes are given only for firm matches. Clone sizes are given selectively: once, few, many, or a class where the clone is expanded.

TRBJ1-4	NA	NA	TRBV27	CASSSLDSNEKLFF	TGTGCCAGCAGTTCCCTGGACAGCAATGAAAAACTGTTTTTT
TRBJ2-5	NA	NA	TRBV10-2	CAISRGHQETQYF	TGCGCCATATCCCGGGGACACCAAGAGACCCAGTACTTC
TRBJ1-2	NA	NA	TRBV5-4	CASSFEFFGYTF	TGTGCCAGCAGCTTCGAGTTCTTTGGCTACACCTTC
TRBJ2-2	NA	NA	TRBV28	CASSSDTGELFF	TGTGCCAGCAGTTCAGACACCGGGGAGCTGTTTTTT
TRBJ2-3	TRBD2	NA	TRBV4-2	CASSQPSREADTQYF	TGTGCCAGCAGCCAACCCTCCCGGGAGGCAGATACGCAGTATTTT
TRBJ1-5	TRBD1	NA	TRBV19	CASSRTGDNQPQHF	TGTGCCAGTAGTAGAACAGGGGACAATCAGCCCCAGCATTTT
TRBJ1-2	NA	NA	TRBV6-5	CASTSNGKNYGYTF	TGTGCCAGCACTTCGAACGGGAAAAACTATGGCTACACCTTC
TRBJ2-3	NA	NA	TRBV7-2	CASSLIAATDTQYF	TGTGCCAGCAGCTTGATAGCGGCCACAGATACGCAGTATTTT
TRBJ1-2	NA	NA	TRBV7-2	CASKGPGEYGYTF	TGTGCCAGCAAGGGGCCGGGGGAGTATGGCTACACCTTC
TRBJ2-7	NA	NA	TRBV7-6	CASSQTVGYEQYF	TGTGCCAGCAGCCAGACTGTGGGCTACGAGCAGTACTTC
TRBJ2-6	TRBD1	NA	TRBV4-2	CASSQGGVLRTGSGANVLTF	TGTGCCAGCAGCCAGGGTGGTGTGCTCCGGACAGGGTCCGGGGCCAACGTCCTGACTTTC
TRBJ1-5	NA	once	TRBV28	CASTPGDRPQHF	TGTGCCAGCACCCCGGGCGATAGGCCCCAGCATTTT
TRBJ2-1	NA	NA	TRBV28	CASTSVGPGEAFF	TGTGCCAGCACCTCGGTGGGACCGGGGGAGGCGTTCTTC
TRBJ2-1	NA	NA	TRBV2	CASSEYNEQFF	TGTGCCAGCAGTGAATACAATGAGCAGTTCTTC
TRBJ2-1	NA	NA	TRBV18	CASSPRVHNEQFF	TGTGCCAGCTCACCACGAGTACACAATGAGCAGTTCTTC
TRBJ2-7	NA	NA	TRBV7-3	CASSLSLAQVGYEQYF	TGTGCCAGCAGCTTATCTTTGGCGCAGGTAGGGTACGAGCAGTACTTC
TRBJ1-5	TRBD1	NA	TRBV18	CASSPQGARNQPQHF	TGTGCCAGCTCACCCCAGGGGGCACGCAATCAGCCCCAGCATTTT